This T cell receptor beta chain derives from a study of cytotoxic CD8 clonotypes in ibrutinib-treated CLL. TCRdb keeps only in-frame clones here, not all; method: immunoSEQ multiplex PCR. The sample comprises just over 35,000 clones, about two thirds of which are singletons, and 16% rests with the top ten. This clone was detected only a few times. V was pared by 1 base and J by 5 bases, with 14 bases between. CDR1 is SGHNT and CDR2 is YENEEA in the germline V gene. The CDR3 runs to 15 residues. Sequenced material: PBMCs, taken at disease progression, from a patient treated with ibrutinib. V gene TRBV11-3 combines with J gene TRBJ1-1; D is ambiguous. This sequence originates from a human donor with chronic lymphocytic leukemia. DNA for the CDR3: TGTGCCAGCAGCTTAGTCGGCGGAGGTGGAACTGAAGCTTTCTTT. This translates into CASSLVGGGGTEAFF. The variable domain in full, with the rest retrieved from reference TRBV11-3 and TRBJ1-1, is EAGVVQSPRYKIIEKKQPVAFWCNPISGHNTLYWYLQNLGQGPELLIRYENEEAVDDSQLPKDRFSAERLKGVDSTLKIQPAELGDSAVYLCASSLVGGGGTEAFFGQGTRLTVV.